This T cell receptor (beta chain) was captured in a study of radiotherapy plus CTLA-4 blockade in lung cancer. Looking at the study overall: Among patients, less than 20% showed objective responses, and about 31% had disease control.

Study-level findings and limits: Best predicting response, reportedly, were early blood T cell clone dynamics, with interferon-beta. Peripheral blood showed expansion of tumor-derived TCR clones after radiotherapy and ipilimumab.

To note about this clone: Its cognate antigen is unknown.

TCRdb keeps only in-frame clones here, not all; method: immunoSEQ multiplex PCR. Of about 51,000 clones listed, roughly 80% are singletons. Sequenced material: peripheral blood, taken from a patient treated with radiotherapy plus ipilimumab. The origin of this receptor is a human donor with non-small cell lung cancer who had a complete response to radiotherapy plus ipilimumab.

CDR3 DNA sequence: TGTGCCAGCAACTCTCGACTAGCGGGAGTGTTGGGGGCAGATACGCAGTATTTT. Translating it yields CASNSRLAGVLGADTQYF. The genes are TRBV27 and TRBJ2-3; TRBD2 matches at 12 bases. Trimming took 7 bases from V and 4 from J; bases not matched to a gene: 15. The CDR3 is 18 residues long. Germline-derived CDR1 and CDR2 are MNHEY and SMNVEV (reference sequence).